Listed below are T cell receptor beta chains from one sample, sequenced in a study of patients and donors after allogeneic stem cell transplantation. MiXCR, applied by TCRdb to the RT-PCR reads, yields one record per CDR3 protein. The data contain some 230,000 distinct CDR3 sequences, 12% to 15% of them singletons. Sequencing input: blood, either unsorted or a sorted T cell fraction (not recorded which). These receptors were taken from a human donor who was either an allogeneic HSCT recipient or a stem cell or donor lymphocyte infusion donor (not recorded which). It is not recorded whose cells these are; they may come from a transplant donor. Both conserved end residues are part of each CDR3.

J gene: TRBJ2-3
V gene: TRBV27
CDR3 protein: CASSFLGDPTSGTDTQYF

J gene: TRBJ2-5
V gene: TRBV11-2
CDR3 protein: CASSSEHHRGRETQYF

J gene: TRBJ1-2
V gene: TRBV19
CDR3 protein: CAIRRSANYGYTF

J gene: TRBJ2-7
V gene: TRBV30
CDR3 protein: CAWSYRGSSYEQYF

J gene: TRBJ1-1
V gene: TRBV19
CDR3 protein: CASRTGTGYRNTEAFF

J gene: TRBJ2-2
V gene: TRBV7-3
CDR3 protein: CASSLGGGAGELFF

J gene: TRBJ2-3
V gene: TRBV15
CDR3 protein: CATSRDRETDTQYF

J gene: TRBJ1-6
V gene: TRBV19
CDR3 protein: CASGSYNSPLHF

J gene: TRBJ1-5
V gene: TRBV20-1
CDR3 protein: CSARNGPNHSPQHF

J gene: TRBJ1-5
V gene: TRBV6-6
CDR3 protein: CAIQLLWDQPQHF

J gene: TRBJ1-4
V gene: TRBV11-2
CDR3 protein: CASSLDRGAYEKLFF

J gene: TRBJ2-3
V gene: TRBV20-1
CDR3 protein: CSARSQGTRTDTQYF

J gene: TRBJ2-3
V gene: TRBV7-3
CDR3 protein: CASSLASGRTTDTQYF

J gene: TRBJ1-2
V gene: TRBV9
CDR3 protein: CASSALGDYGYTF

J gene: TRBJ2-1
V gene: TRBV5-1
CDR3 protein: CASSPGLKGFEQFF

J gene: TRBJ1-1
V gene: TRBV20-1
CDR3 protein: CSAEDLSGMNTEAFF

J gene: TRBJ2-5
V gene: TRBV2
CDR3 protein: CASSGLVVGETQYF

J gene: TRBJ2-7
V gene: TRBV3-1
CDR3 protein: CASSQGQGFYEQYF

J gene: TRBJ2-7
V gene: TRBV20-1
CDR3 protein: CSASIQGEQYF

J gene: TRBJ1-5
V gene: TRBV5-7
CDR3 protein: CASRTGQGMNQPQHF

J gene: TRBJ2-2
V gene: TRBV15
CDR3 protein: CATSRASDDTGELFF

J gene: TRBJ1-2
V gene: TRBV28
CDR3 protein: CASSLAGTGYDGYTF

J gene: TRBJ2-3
V gene: TRBV6-2/TRBV6-3
CDR3 protein: CASSSYPNTQYF

J gene: TRBJ1-2
V gene: TRBV20-1
CDR3 protein: CSARGTDGGGYTF

J gene: TRBJ2-1
V gene: TRBV13
CDR3 protein: CASSTRSTYNEQFF

J gene: TRBJ2-1
V gene: TRBV7-9
CDR3 protein: CASSSPGLAGYEQFF